This T cell receptor beta chain was observed in a study of regulatory and conventional T cells in RAG deficiency. Study findings and constraints: Shannon entropy was markedly lower and Simpson indices higher in RAG-deficient patients than control T-cell subsets.

The sorted conventional CD4+ T cells were CD25-low and CD127-high, with genomic DNA sequenced. This clone showed up just once. Its specificity is not known. Generated by immunoSEQ multiplex PCR, the TCRdb table keeps only in-frame clones and is missing some. The sample has some 23,000 clones; more than 85% are singletons. These sequences were also reported in another study, on regulatory T cells. That report notes: Primers: 52 TRBV forward and 13 TRBJ reverse.

This sequence was found in a human donor in good health. The specimen sequenced was CD4+ T cells sorted from blood.

The CDR3 is CASSSETGTRGQYF. As DNA, the CDR3 is TGTGCCAGCAGTTCAGAAACAGGGACACGAGGACAGTACTTC. V is TRBV5-4 and J is TRBJ2-7; the D gene is possibly TRBD1 (6 bases). Germline loops: CDR1 SGHNT, CDR2 YYREEE (reference sequence). The length of the CDR3 is 14 residues. Trimming left V 5 bases short and J 10 bases short, with 22 bases between. Supplemented by reference TRBV5-4 and TRBJ2-7, the full variable domain reads ETGVTQSPTHLIKTRGQQVTLRCSSQSGHNTVSWYQQALGQGPQFIFQYYREEENGRGNFPPRFSGLQFPNYSSELNVNALELDDSALYLCASSSETGTRGQYFGPGTRLTVT.